This TCR beta chain was identified in a study of blood T cell repertoires in COVID-19. The data were produced by immunoSEQ multiplex PCR, yet TCRdb's version contains in-frame clones alone and is incomplete. The repertoire holds around 100,000 clones, approximately 90% seen once, with approximately 4.3% in the top ten. The germline CDR1 and CDR2 sequences are SGHVS and FQNEAQ. The V and J ends lost 10 bases and 2 bases, in that order; junction bases with no gene match: 12. This CDR3 has 16 residues. The source is a woman between 45 and 65 years old with acute or convalescent COVID-19. This chain links TRBV7-8 with TRBJ1-5; 9 bases map to TRBD1. The sample consisted of peripheral blood. CDR3 DNA: TGTGCCACCTCACCCCCCGACAGGGGGGGCAATCAGCCCCAGCATTTT. It yields the protein CATSPPDRGGNQPQHF.